This TCR beta chain was recovered during a study of blood T cells in healthy people across ages (dated by TCRdb to the mid-2010s). For the wider study: In model experiments, template switching captured roughly one uniquely barcoded TCR beta cDNA molecule for every two T cells. Using deep sequencing normalized with unique cDNA molecular identifiers, the study measured how TCR beta repertoire diversity changes with age. Donors were grouped into four age groups: young (average approximately 15 years), middle-aged (39), aged (around 60) and long-lived (around 80). The study analyzed two additional independent replicas of 1 million unique cDNA reads from the same blood draw for two donors, one aged 18 to 30 and one aged 80 or older. What the authors observed across the whole study: Because donor CMV infection status was unknown, age-related changes in expanded clonotypes were potentially confounded. Compared with the aged group, more naive CD4+ T cells, fewer expanded clones and increased TCR diversity were shown by the long-lived group, suggesting age selection. There was a strong correlation between observed TCR beta diversity and the percentage of naive T cells measured by flow cytometry. Bulk unsorted PBMC profiling prevented conclusive comparison of naive and antigen-experienced compartments. Observed TCR beta diversity per million T cells fell roughly linearly with age, and a significant reduction was already apparent by age roughly 40. Total diversity estimates from one million sequenced T cells were considered lower bounds and underestimates.

The germline V gene (reference sequence) specifies SEHNR as CDR1 and FQNEAQ as CDR2. Taken from cysteine to phenylalanine, the CDR3 has 16 residues. Only CDR3 DNA remains: 48 bases, in frame from the first base. Trimming accounts for 1 base at V and 4 bases at J, while the number of junction bases matched to no gene is 8. The method was 5' RACE. Sequencer: Illumina HiSeq 2500. A second PCR of about 6 to 11 cycles was performed with a sample-barcoded 5' primer and a J-beta primer mix. A unique molecular identifier was introduced onto each TCR beta cDNA molecule by a template-switch 5' adaptor carrying 12 random nucleotides. Each sample yielded at least 3 million CDR3-containing paired-end reads. First-strand cDNA was synthesized from all RNA with the Mint cDNA synthesis kit, primed by a TRBC-specific oligonucleotide. Following uracil-DNA glycosylase treatment, a first 18-cycle PCR with universal primers M1SS and BC2_uni_R was performed on all cDNA. Per the source publication's procedure: For normalization, 1 million high-quality reads were randomly selected from each sample, with every read carrying a distinct molecular identifier. Instead of being binned into consensus sequences, reads with shared molecular identifiers were discarded. MiTCR, set to a Q25 quality threshold and the strictest error-elimination algorithm, was used for CDR3 identification, clonotype clustering and error correction. Lower-bound total TCR beta diversity was estimated with a nonparametric unseen species model using Euler transformation. TCRdb's own reprocessing of the public reads used fastp at Q25 and MiXCR and kept productive beta chains. CDR3 protein duplicates are merged, each entry listing the most common genes and DNA. The V and J calls come from TCRdb's annotation, not from the publication. This sample holds about 720,000 distinct CDR3 sequences; more than 20% were observed only once. Jointly, the top ten make up 3% to 4.5% of the sample.

Donors were a few dozen systemically healthy Caucasian individuals from Russia aged 6 to 90 years. Ten milliliters of peripheral blood were drawn from each donor into EDTA-treated Vacutainer tubes. Ficoll-Paque density-gradient centrifugation was used to isolate PBMCs, with at least 7 million obtained per sample. Total RNA was extracted from PBMCs with Trizol reagent, with at least 5.5 micrograms obtained per sample. Naive CD45RAhigh/CD27high T cell percentages were measured by flow cytometry on a PBMC aliquot from every donor. This clonotype was observed a handful of times. This receptor's antigen is unknown. Within one base of it there is no much larger clone, and no base qualities were kept. In addition, the sample was reused for a study of T cells of mothers and their children. As described in the second report: Nine systemically healthy Caucasian individuals served as donors, namely three mothers together with their six children. cDNA synthesis consumed the entire amount of extracted RNA, loaded at 1.5 ug RNA in each 15 ul reaction. In the second PCR, the M1S primer introduced both the sample barcodes and 2-4 random nucleotides. Over 9 million TCR beta CDR3 reads came from each mother, compared with approximately 3.1 million reads from each child. Thymic selection similarly shapes TCR recombination output in related and unrelated pairs, with minor effect from inherited differences. Related mother-child pairs always showed normalized repertoire overlap that was slightly higher than in unrelated mother-child pairs, though the difference was never significant. Persistent microchimeric T cell clones were not detected, at a sensitivity of around 95 clones per million clonotypes. In the study, deep NGS was used to compare the TCR beta repertoires of mothers and children, and features distinguishing related mother-child pairs from unrelated individuals were sought. Mothers averaged about 40 +/- 4 years of age and children averaged around 10 +/- 4 years. After adapter ligation with NEBNext reagents, the libraries were sequenced on Illumina HiSeq 2000 with 100+100 nt paired-end reads. To prevent cross-contamination, the mother and child libraries were prepared a month apart and were sequenced in separate runs. For each donor, somewhere between 500,000 and 2,000,000 distinct TCR beta clonotypes were identified. Naive TCR beta clonotypes were estimated from low-frequency clonotypes matched to each donor's FACS-determined naive share, without sorting.

This clonotype originated in a boy under 18 in good health. Recombination joined TRBV7-9 with TRBJ2-3, with 7 bases aligning to TRBD1. Sequencing was done on a sample of blood. The bases are TGTGCCAGCAGCTTAGGGGCAGGGGGTGGGTCAGATACGCAGTATTTT. Its protein is CASSLGAGGGSDTQYF.